The 9 T cell receptor beta chains in this list originate from one sample, sequenced in a study of long-term antiretroviral therapy in people with HIV. At survey level, the immunoSEQ assay was run in its v3.0 version. This table comes from immunoSEQ multiplex PCR, and its TCRdb copy is limited to in-frame clones, with some not included. The sample lists 20,000 to 25,000 clones, 80% to 95% seen once, with about 7.7% in the top ten. Sequences were derived from unsorted PBMCs, sampled 4.4 years after starting antiretroviral therapy. The source of these receptors is a woman aged 50 to 60 with HIV.

The V and J genes are TRBV29-1 and TRBJ2-1; D gene unclear. Germline V lookup: CDR1 SQVTM, CDR2 ANQGSEA. V was clipped by 4 bases and J by 0 bases, with 13 bases between them. The CDR3 consists of 15 residues. CDR3 nucleotide sequence: TGCAGCGTTGGGCCCCGGCTGAGCTCCTACAATGAGCAGTTCTTC. Encoded protein: CSVGPRLSSYNEQFF.

This rearrangement joins TRBV12-5 to TRBJ2-7; tentatively, D is TRBD1 (6 bases). Trimming took 3 bases from V and 2 from J, leaving 8 bases between them. Germline CDR1 and CDR2: LGHNT and FRNRAP. This CDR3 has 13 residues. The CDR3 here is CASGFSGAYEQYF. The CDR3 nucleotides are TGTGCTAGTGGTTTCTCAGGGGCCTACGAGCAGTACTTC. The whole variable domain, remainder taken from reference TRBV12-5 and TRBJ2-7, is DARVTQTPRHKVTEMGQEVTMRCQPILGHNTVFWYRQTMMQGLELLAYFRNRAPLDDSGMPKDRFSAEMPDATLATLKIQPSEPRDSAVYFCASGFSGAYEQYFGPGTRLTVT.

This clone was detected only once. V and J are TRBV6-5 and TRBJ1-5; D is perhaps TRBD1 (5 bases). The CDR3 is 14 residues long. Germline V lookup: CDR1 MNHEY, CDR2 SVGAGI. V lost 2 bases, J lost 4 bases, and 9 bases lay in between. The CDR3 spells CASSYRGPNQPQHF. In DNA form, the CDR3 reads TGTGCCAGCAGTTACAGGGGTCCTAATCAGCCCCAGCATTTT.

This clone was found once. The J gene is TRBJ1-2, the V gene TRBV2; 7 nucleotides align to TRBD1. Germline trimming cut 5 bases from V and 4 bases from J; bases unmatched to any gene: 7. This CDR3 spans 14 amino acids. The germline V gene has CDR1 SNHLY and CDR2 FYNNEI. The CDR3 loop is CASSLQGLGYGYTF. The CDR3 bases are TGTGCCAGCAGTTTACAGGGGTTAGGCTATGGCTACACCTTC.

The rearrangement links TRBV19 to TRBJ2-7; 9 nucleotides agree with TRBD1. The junction had 11 bases not matched to a gene; V was cut back by 3 bases and J by 8 bases. Germline CDR1 LNHDA, CDR2 SQIVND (reference sequence). This CDR3 region has 15 residues. CDR3 DNA sequence: TGTGCCAGTAGTATCGGACAGACAGGGGGTATAAAGCAGTACTTC. This translates into CASSIGQTGGIKQYF.

The chain combines TRBV18 with TRBJ1-1; D is unclear. V gave up 2 bases and J gave up 0 bases, with 7 bases separating them. Germline V gives CDR1 KGHSH, CDR2 LQKENI. The CDR3 is 14 amino acids. The CDR3: CASSPSSLNTEAFF. The CDR3 nucleotides are TGTGCCAGCTCACCATCAAGTCTGAACACTGAAGCTTTCTTT.

The chain is built from TRBV19 and TRBJ1-3; D ambiguous. The CDR3 sequence is 15 residues long. Germline lookup yields CDR1 LNHDA and CDR2 SQIVND (reference sequence). Trimming pared 0 bases from V and 0 bases from J, leaving 6 bases between. CDR3 sequence: CASSIDGNSGNTIYF. As DNA, the CDR3 is TGTGCCAGTAGTATAGACGGAAACTCTGGAAACACCATATATTTT.

This chain joins TRBV5-4 and TRBJ2-1; no clear D gene. The length of the CDR3 is 16 residues. Per the germline V gene, CDR1 is SGHNT and CDR2 is YYREEE (reference sequence). V was cut by 2 bases and J by 0 bases, with 12 bases left in between. The CDR3 DNA reads as TGTGCCAGCAGCTTATACGGGTCGAGCTCCTACAATGAGCAGTTCTTC. This encodes CASSLYGSSSYNEQFF.

This sequence joins TRBV11-1 and TRBJ1-1; D not certain. The V end was cut by 1 base, the J end by 0 bases, with 3 bases between. Per germline, CDR1 SGHAT and CDR2 FQDESV (reference sequence). The CDR3 loop spans 13 amino acids. In DNA, the CDR3 is TGTGCCAGCAGCTTAGAGATGAACACTGAAGCTTTCTTT. Translated, it gives CASSLEMNTEAFF.